A single T cell receptor beta chain is shown here with its context. This CDR3 spans 16 amino acids. Germline CDR1 is SGHAT and CDR2 is FQNNGV. Trimming took 0 bases from V and 6 from J, leaving 14 bases between them. The entry originates in a study of T cells after yellow fever vaccination. On the study more broadly: Fractions of low cell number were prepared using SMART-Seq v4 Ultra Low Input.

UMIs were added to TCR cDNA along with a universal primer site when it was made by 5'RACE template switching. TCRdb re-called the 5' RACE reads with MiXCR, one entry per CDR3 protein. The sample includes approximately 510,000 distinct CDR3 sequences, roughly 22% of them seen just once. The rearrangement joins TRBV11-2 to TRBJ2-2; perhaps TRBD1 as D (5 bases). Sequencing used PBMCs, obtained more than 20 days after the first yellow fever vaccination. This receptor was taken from a young man who received the YFV17D yellow fever vaccine. CDR3 in DNA: TGTGCCAGCAGCTTAGATCGGCAGGGTCGTTCCGGGGAGCTGTTTTTT. Amino acids: CASSLDRQGRSGELFF.